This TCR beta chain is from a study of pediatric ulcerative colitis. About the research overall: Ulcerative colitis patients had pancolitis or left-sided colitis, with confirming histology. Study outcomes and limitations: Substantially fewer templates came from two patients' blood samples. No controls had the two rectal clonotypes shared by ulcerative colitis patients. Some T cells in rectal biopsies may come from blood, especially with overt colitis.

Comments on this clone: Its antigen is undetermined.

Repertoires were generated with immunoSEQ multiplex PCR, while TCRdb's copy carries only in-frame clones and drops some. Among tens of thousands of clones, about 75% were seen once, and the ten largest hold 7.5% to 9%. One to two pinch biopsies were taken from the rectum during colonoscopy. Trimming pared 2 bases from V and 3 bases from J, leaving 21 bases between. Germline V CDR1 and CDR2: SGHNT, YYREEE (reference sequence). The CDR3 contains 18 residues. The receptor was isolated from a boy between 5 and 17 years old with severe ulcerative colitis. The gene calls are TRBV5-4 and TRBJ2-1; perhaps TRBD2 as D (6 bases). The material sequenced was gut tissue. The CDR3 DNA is TGTGCCAGCAGCTTATCAAGCGGGTCACTCCGTGGCTACAATGAGCAGTTCTTC. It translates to CASSLSSGSLRGYNEQFF.